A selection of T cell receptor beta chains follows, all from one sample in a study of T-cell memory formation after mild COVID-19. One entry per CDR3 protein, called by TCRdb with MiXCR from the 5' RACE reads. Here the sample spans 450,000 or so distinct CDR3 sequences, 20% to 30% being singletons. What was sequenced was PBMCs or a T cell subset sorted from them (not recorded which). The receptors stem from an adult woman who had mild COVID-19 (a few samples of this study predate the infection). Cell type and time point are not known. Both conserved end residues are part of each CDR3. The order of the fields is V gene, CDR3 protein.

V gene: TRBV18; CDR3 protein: CASSPGLALYNEQFF
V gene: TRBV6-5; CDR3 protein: CASSYEGLAGLYNEQFF
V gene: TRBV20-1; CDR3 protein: CSARSNGGLAGYTDTQYF
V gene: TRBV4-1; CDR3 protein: CASSQEGDKTDTQYF
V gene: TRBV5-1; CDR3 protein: CASSLEPSQRGSQPQHF
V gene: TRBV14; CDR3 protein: CASSKRDMGINTGELFF
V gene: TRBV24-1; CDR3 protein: CATSKSVMELFF
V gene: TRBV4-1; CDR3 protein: CASSQEEGGETQYF
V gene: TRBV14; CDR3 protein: CASSQRQGATGELFF
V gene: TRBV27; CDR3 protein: CASSSSNEQYF
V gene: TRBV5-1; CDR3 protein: CASSLVAVTGELFF
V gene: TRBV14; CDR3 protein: CASSPGTSGEQYF
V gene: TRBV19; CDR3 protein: CASSFRDSQNYGYTF
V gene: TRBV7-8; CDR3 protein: CASSLTGTPNNEQFF
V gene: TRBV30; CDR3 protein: CAWVARTGGYGYTF
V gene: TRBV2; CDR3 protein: CASSGSTSGSYNEQFF
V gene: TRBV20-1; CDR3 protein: CSARDGQVITEAFF
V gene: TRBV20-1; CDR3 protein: CSARNPGQGYEKLFF
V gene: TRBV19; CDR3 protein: CASSIDAGTSRGNTIYF
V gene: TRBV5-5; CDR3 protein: CASSFQIQGQETQYF
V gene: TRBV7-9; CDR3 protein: CAGADNTEAFF
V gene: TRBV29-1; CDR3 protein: CSVVGARPYEQYF
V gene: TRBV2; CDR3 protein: CAIKETQYF
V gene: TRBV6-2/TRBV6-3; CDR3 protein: CASSYSSRTYGYTF
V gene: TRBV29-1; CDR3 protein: CSVEDQLGWVDTF
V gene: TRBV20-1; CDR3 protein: CSAMVGPSQGKQYF
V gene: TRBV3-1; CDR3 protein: CASSLTGGDGYTF
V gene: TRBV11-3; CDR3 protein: CASSLGQGGGLYNEQFF
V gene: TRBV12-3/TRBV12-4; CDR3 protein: CASRESRGRVMNTEAFF
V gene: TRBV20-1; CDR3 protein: CSATGVGGTHYEQYF
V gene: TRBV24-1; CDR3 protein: CATQREGNGNEQFF
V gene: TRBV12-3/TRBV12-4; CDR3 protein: CASSSSWGSNQPQHF
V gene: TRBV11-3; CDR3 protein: CASSFVTGTPYEQYF